One sample yielded the 29 T cell receptor beta chains listed below, sequenced in a study of technical replicates of blood from a few donors. Data came from immunoSEQ multiplex PCR; TCRdb stores just in-frame clones and leaves some out. This sample has 70,000 or so clones, with about nine tenths found just once. The sample comprised T cells isolated from PBMCs. The source of these receptors is a human donor in good health. Some clones in this sample may be carry-over from other donors' samples.

V is TRBV12-5 and J is TRBJ2-1; the match to TRBD2 covers 8 bases. CDR1 LGHNT and CDR2 FRNRAP come from the germline V gene. The CDR3 is made up of 13 amino acids. V gave up 6 bases and J gave up 7 bases; unmatched junction bases: 5. The CDR3 DNA reads TGTGCTAGTGGCGGGGGGGGAGCAAATGAGCAGTTCTTC. Encoded protein: CASGGGGANEQFF.

The rearrangement joins TRBV7-9 to TRBJ2-7, with D hard to call. V was shortened by 3 bases and J by 5 bases, with 11 bases between the two germline ends. CDR1 and CDR2 from the germline V gene are SEHNR and FQNEAQ (reference sequence). The CDR3 has 13 residues. CDR3 loop: CASSLSGRDEQYF. The CDR3 coding sequence is TGTGCCAGCAGCTTGAGTGGCCGGGACGAGCAGTACTTC.

The genes are TRBV7-9 and TRBJ2-1; TRBD2 aligns across 11 bases. The CDR3 has 16 residues. Trimming cost V 1 base and J 10 bases; bases outside gene matches: 9. Germline V lookup: CDR1 SEHNR, CDR2 FQNEAQ (reference sequence). The chain's CDR3 is CASSLGGLAGGPEQFF. For the CDR3, the DNA is TGTGCCAGCAGCTTAGGTGGGCTAGCGGGAGGTCCCGAGCAGTTCTTC.

To note about this clone: Different DNA sequences within this sample yield the same CDR3. The chain recombines TRBV5-4 with TRBJ2-3; TRBD2 matches 12 bases. V shed 4 bases, J shed 0 bases, and the junction held 3 bases outside the gene matches. CDR1 is SGHNT and CDR2 is YYREEE in the germline V gene (reference sequence). The CDR3 covers 16 residues. The CDR3 sequence is CASSAGLAGSTDTQYF. The CDR3 DNA reads TGTGCCAGCAGCGCGGGACTAGCGGGTAGCACAGATACGCAGTATTTT.

The chain uses TRBV4-2 and TRBJ2-7; 8 positions match TRBD2. Germline loops: CDR1 LGHNA, CDR2 YNFKEQ. V lost 1 base, J lost 0 bases, and 11 bases stayed unmatched. This CDR3 comprises 18 residues. The CDR3 sequence: CASSQGESGGWSSYEQYF. DNA of the CDR3: TGTGCCAGCAGCCAAGGGGAAAGCGGGGGTTGGAGCTCCTACGAGCAGTACTTC.

This chain connects TRBV5-1 to TRBJ2-5; 7 bases fit TRBD1. Germline CDR1 is SGHRS and CDR2 is YFSETQ. This CDR3 is built from 15 residues. The ends lost 2 bases at V and 1 base at J; junction bases unmatched: 5. The CDR3 region has the DNA TGCGCCAGCAGCTTCGGGACAGCAATCCAAGAGACCCAGTACTTC. Residues: CASSFGTAIQETQYF.

The sample holds a few counts of this clone. This rearrangement joins TRBV5-1 to TRBJ1-5; D remains ambiguous. Germline CDR1 and CDR2: SGHRS and YFSETQ. Trimming cost V 1 base and J 5 bases, with 7 bases left between them. This CDR3 has 13 amino acids. Here the CDR3 reads CASSLLGYQPQHF. CDR3 coding DNA: TGCGCCAGCAGCTTGCTGGGCTATCAGCCCCAGCATTTT.

The V and J genes are TRBV5-4 and TRBJ1-2, with TRBD1 identical over 7 bases. After removal of 5 bases from V and 4 bases from J, the junction contained 8 bases not matched to a gene. The CDR3 extends over 14 amino acids. Germline V gives CDR1 SGHNT, CDR2 YYREEE (reference sequence). CDR3 protein: CASSSENRGYGYTF. CDR3 nucleotides: TGTGCCAGCAGTTCGGAGAACAGGGGCTATGGCTACACCTTC.

This clone occurred once. This chain links TRBV6-1 with TRBJ2-7; a weak D match, TRBD1 (6 bases). This CDR3 spans 14 amino acids. Germline CDR1 is MNHNS and CDR2 is SASEGT. V lost 4 bases to trimming and J lost 5 bases, with 15 bases between them. CDR3: CASSGPGYRDEQYF. The CDR3 bases are TGTGCCAGCAGTGGCCCAGGCTACAGGGACGAGCAGTACTTC.

The V and J genes are TRBV30 and TRBJ1-1, with TRBD1 matching 7 bases. Per the germline V gene, CDR1 is GTSNPN and CDR2 is SVGIG (reference sequence). This CDR3 spans 13 amino acids. V dropped 5 bases and J dropped 0; count of bases not matched to a gene: 3. The CDR3 here is CAWSGTVNTEAFF. In DNA form, the CDR3 reads TGTGCCTGGTCCGGGACAGTGAACACTGAAGCTTTCTTT.

The rearrangement links TRBV7-2 to TRBJ1-5; TRBD1 matches 7 bases. Per germline, CDR1 SGHTA and CDR2 FQGNSA. The CDR3 contains 13 residues. V lost 5 bases, J lost 6 bases, and 4 bases stayed unmatched. The CDR3: CASSLRQGQPQHF. In DNA, the CDR3 is TGTGCCAGCAGCCTTAGACAGGGTCAGCCCCAGCATTTT.

The chain has TRBV7-9 and TRBJ1-4; 9 positions agree with TRBD1. The CDR3 runs 15 residues. Germline CDR1 is SEHNR and CDR2 is FQNEAQ (reference sequence). Trimming cost V 4 bases and J 7 bases; bases outside gene matches: 7. CDR3 nucleotide sequence: TGTGCCAGCAGCTCACCGGGACAGGGTCGTGAAAAACTGTTTTTT. Translating it yields CASSSPGQGREKLFF.

V gene TRBV27 combines with J gene TRBJ2-7, with TRBD2 matching over 8 bases. The CDR3 contains 15 residues. Germline values: CDR1 MNHEY, CDR2 SMNVEV (reference sequence). V lost 10 bases, J lost 1 base, and 12 bases stayed unmatched. The CDR3 DNA reads TGTGCCACCCAATTTGGAGCGGGAGAGTCCTACGAGCAGTACTTC. Translating it yields CATQFGAGESYEQYF.

This chain links TRBV28 with TRBJ2-6; possibly TRBD1 for D (5 bases). The ends were cut back, 5 bases at V and 4 bases at J, with 9 bases in the middle. This CDR3 has 14 amino acids. Germline V gene data show CDR1 as MDHEN and CDR2 as SYDVKM. The CDR3 here is CASSQGSGANVLTF. The CDR3 region has the DNA TGTGCCAGCAGTCAGGGTTCGGGGGCCAACGTCCTGACTTTC.

The chain links TRBV4-2 to TRBJ1-5, with D tentatively TRBD1 (6 bases). V lost 1 base, J lost 4 bases, and 17 bases lay in between. CDR1 is LGHNA and CDR2 is YNFKEQ in the germline V gene. The CDR3 consists of 17 residues. CDR3 protein: CASSQGGQGLANQPQHF. CDR3 DNA sequence: TGTGCCAGCAGCCAAGGGGGGCAGGGGCTAGCAAATCAGCCCCAGCATTTT.

The chain employs TRBV5-1 and TRBJ2-5; D call uncertain. The J call may be mistaken, given a closer DNA end match to TRBJ2-7. The CDR3 spans 13 residues. The germline V gene encodes CDR1 SGHRS and CDR2 YFSETQ. The CDR3 region is CASSPSKEYEQYF. The CDR3 region has the DNA TGCGCCAGCAGCCCCTCGAAAGAATACGAGCAGTACTTC.

The chain has TRBV29-1 and TRBJ2-5; the match to TRBD1 covers 7 bases. The trim removed 5 bases at V and 1 base at J, leaving 1 base unmatched. CDR3 length: 12 residues. CDR1 is SQVTM and CDR2 is ANQGSEA in the germline V gene. The DNA for the CDR3 is TGCAGCGTTCGGGACAGCCAAGAGACCCAGTACTTC. Protein product: CSVRDSQETQYF.

The chain couples TRBV5-1 to TRBJ2-7; 9 nucleotides line up with TRBD1. The CDR3 totals 15 residues. The junction had 6 bases not matched to a gene; V was cut back by 3 bases and J by 2 bases. From germline, CDR1 is SGHRS and CDR2 YFSETQ. The CDR3 region has the DNA TGCGCCAGCAGCTACCGGGACAGGGAGACCTACGAGCAGTACTTC. Translated, it gives CASSYRDRETYEQYF.

The genes are TRBV9 and TRBJ1-1; 10 bases match TRBD1. This CDR3 is built from 14 residues. Per germline, CDR1 SGDLS and CDR2 YYNGEE. The trim removed 3 bases at V and 7 bases at J, leaving 6 bases unmatched. CDR3 amino acids: CASSGQGANDEAFF. DNA for the CDR3: TGTGCCAGCAGCGGACAGGGGGCGAACGATGAAGCTTTCTTT.

This chain connects TRBV28 to TRBJ2-2; 9 bases agree with TRBD2. V shed 5 bases, J shed 6 bases, and the junction held 13 bases outside the gene matches. Germline V CDR1 and CDR2: MDHEN, SYDVKM. The CDR3 has 17 amino acids. The CDR3 is CASSGSIAGVTPGELFF. CDR3 nucleotides: TGTGCCAGCAGTGGCTCGATAGCGGGAGTGACGCCCGGGGAGCTGTTTTTT.

The rearrangement joins TRBV6-5 to TRBJ2-3, with D uncertain. V lost 0 bases to trimming and J lost 4 bases, with 8 bases between them. This CDR3 spans 14 amino acids. Germline loops: CDR1 MNHEY, CDR2 SVGAGI. This chain's CDR3 is CASSYSRNADTQYF. In DNA, the CDR3 is TGTGCCAGCAGTTACTCCAGGAACGCAGATACGCAGTATTTT.

The V call is TRBV18, the J call TRBJ2-1; D remains unclear. The CDR3 has 15 residues. Per germline, CDR1 KGHSH and CDR2 LQKENI. V dropped 6 bases and J dropped 6 bases, with 18 bases sitting between them. The CDR3, as DNA: TGTGCCAGCTCTCGAACTTTTGATGGTCTCAATGAGCAGTTCTTC. Its protein is CASSRTFDGLNEQFF.

The chain combines TRBV7-8 with TRBJ2-3; 12 positions agree with TRBD2. V shed 5 bases, J shed 5 bases, and the junction held 5 bases outside the gene matches. CDR3 length: 15 residues. Germline CDR1 is SGHVS and CDR2 is FQNEAQ. Written as DNA, the CDR3 is TGTGCCAGCAGCCCGACGGGACTAGCGGGAGATACGCAGTATTTT. It yields the protein CASSPTGLAGDTQYF.

The chain carries TRBV29-1 and TRBJ2-1; 11 bases are a match to TRBD2. This CDR3 has 14 residues. The germline V gene encodes CDR1 SQVTM and CDR2 ANQGSEA. J lost 8 bases, V lost 8 bases, and 11 bases had no gene match. Here the CDR3 DNA reads TGCAGCTTCGCCCCTAGCGGGGGGTTGTATGAGCAGTTCTTC. Translation: CSFAPSGGLYEQFF.

The genes are TRBV27 and TRBJ1-5, with 9 bases aligning to TRBD1. V was clipped by 6 bases and J by 3 bases; unmatched bases: 3. Germline CDR1 reads MNHEY; CDR2 reads SMNVEV (reference sequence). The CDR3 runs to 14 residues. DNA for the CDR3: TGTGCCAGCAGGGACAGGGGATTCAATCAGCCCCAGCATTTT. This sequence encodes CASRDRGFNQPQHF.

This chain links TRBV27 with TRBJ1-2, with a tentative D call TRBD1 (6 bases). CDR1 and CDR2 from the germline V gene are MNHEY and SMNVEV (reference sequence). The CDR3 covers 14 residues. With 8 bases removed from V and 0 bases from J, the gap between germline ends came to 13 bases. CDR3 in DNA: TGTGCCAGCGCACGGGGGGGCACTAACTATGGCTACACCTTC. This sequence encodes CASARGGTNYGYTF.

The V call is TRBV4-1, the J call TRBJ2-7; the D is unclear. The germline V and J ends were trimmed by 0 bases and 1 base, with 10 bases remaining between them. The CDR3 contains 15 residues. Germline CDR1 is MGHRA and CDR2 is YSYEKL. The CDR3 nucleotides are TGCGCCAGCAGCCAAGACATGCAGGTTTCCTACGAGCAGTACTTC. It yields the protein CASSQDMQVSYEQYF.

V is TRBV11-2 and J is TRBJ2-1, with TRBD2 identical over 9 bases. The CDR3 totals 18 residues. Germline CDR1 is SGHAT and CDR2 is FQNNGV. V lost 1 base, J lost 9 bases, and 16 bases stayed unmatched. The CDR3 region is CASSLGVVGAGGPPEQFF. CDR3 sequence (DNA): TGTGCCAGCAGCTTAGGGGTAGTGGGGGCGGGAGGGCCTCCTGAGCAGTTCTTC.

This clone occurred once. The chain couples TRBV27 to TRBJ1-1; D gene uncertain. Germline loops: CDR1 MNHEY, CDR2 SMNVEV (reference sequence). Trimming shortened V by 0 bases and J by 1 base, and 6 bases separated the two germline ends. The CDR3 has 14 amino acids. The CDR3 reads CASSLSRGNTEAFF. Here the CDR3 DNA reads TGTGCCAGCAGTTTATCCCGAGGGAACACTGAAGCTTTCTTT.